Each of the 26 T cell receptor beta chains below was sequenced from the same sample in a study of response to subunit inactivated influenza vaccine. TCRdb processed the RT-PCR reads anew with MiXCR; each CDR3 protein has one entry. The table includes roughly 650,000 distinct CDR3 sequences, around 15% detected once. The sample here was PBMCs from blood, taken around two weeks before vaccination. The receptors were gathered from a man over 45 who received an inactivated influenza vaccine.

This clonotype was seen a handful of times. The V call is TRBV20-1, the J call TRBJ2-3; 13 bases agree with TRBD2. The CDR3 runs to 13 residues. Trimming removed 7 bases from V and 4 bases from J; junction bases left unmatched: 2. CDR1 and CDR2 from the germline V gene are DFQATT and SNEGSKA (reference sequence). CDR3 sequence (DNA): TGCAGTGGGACTAGCGGGAGAGCAGATACGCAGTATTTT. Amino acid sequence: CSGTSGRADTQYF.

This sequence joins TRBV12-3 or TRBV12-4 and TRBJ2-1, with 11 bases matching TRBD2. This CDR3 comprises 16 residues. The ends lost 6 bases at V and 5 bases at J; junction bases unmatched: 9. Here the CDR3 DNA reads TGTGCCAGCAGCCCCCGACTAGCGGGGTACGACAATGAGCAGTTCTTC. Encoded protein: CASSPRLAGYDNEQFF.

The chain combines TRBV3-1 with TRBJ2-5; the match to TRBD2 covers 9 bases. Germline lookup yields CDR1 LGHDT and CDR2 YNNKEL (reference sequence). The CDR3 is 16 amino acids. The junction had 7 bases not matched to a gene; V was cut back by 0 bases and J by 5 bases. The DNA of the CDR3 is TGTGCCAGCAGCCAAGATATAGCGGGAGTCCGTGAGACCCAGTACTTC. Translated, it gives CASSQDIAGVRETQYF.

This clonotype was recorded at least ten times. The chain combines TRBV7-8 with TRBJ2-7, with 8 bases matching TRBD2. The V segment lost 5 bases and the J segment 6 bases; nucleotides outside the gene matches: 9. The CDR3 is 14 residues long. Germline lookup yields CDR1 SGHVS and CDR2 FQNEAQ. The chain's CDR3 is CASSPSGSGTEQYF. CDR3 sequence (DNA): TGTGCCAGCAGCCCCAGCGGTAGCGGGACCGAGCAGTACTTC.

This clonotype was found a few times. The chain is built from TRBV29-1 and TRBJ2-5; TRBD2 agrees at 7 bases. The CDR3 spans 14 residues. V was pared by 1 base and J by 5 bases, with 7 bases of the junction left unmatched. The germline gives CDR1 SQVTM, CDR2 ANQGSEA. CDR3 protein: CSVEGLGGGETQYF. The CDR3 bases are TGCAGCGTTGAAGGTCTCGGGGGAGGGGAGACCCAGTACTTC.

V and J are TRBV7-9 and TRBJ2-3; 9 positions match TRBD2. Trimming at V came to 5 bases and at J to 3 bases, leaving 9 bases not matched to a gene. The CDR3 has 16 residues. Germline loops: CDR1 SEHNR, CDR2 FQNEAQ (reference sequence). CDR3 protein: CASSPRGGGGTDTQYF. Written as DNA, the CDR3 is TGTGCCAGCAGCCCCAGAGGCGGGGGGGGAACAGATACGCAGTATTTT.

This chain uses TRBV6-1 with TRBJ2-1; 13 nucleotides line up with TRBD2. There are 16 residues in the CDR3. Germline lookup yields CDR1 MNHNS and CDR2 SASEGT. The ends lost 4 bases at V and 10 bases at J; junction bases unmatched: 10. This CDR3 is CASSAQLAGGRYEQFF. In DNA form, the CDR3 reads TGTGCCAGCAGTGCCCAACTAGCGGGAGGGAGGTACGAGCAGTTCTTC.

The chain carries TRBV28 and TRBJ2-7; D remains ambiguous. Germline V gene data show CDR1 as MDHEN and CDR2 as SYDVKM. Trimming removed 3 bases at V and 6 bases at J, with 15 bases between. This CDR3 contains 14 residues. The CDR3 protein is CASSFNYLTSEQYF. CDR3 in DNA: TGTGCCAGCAGTTTTAACTACCTTACCTCCGAGCAGTACTTC. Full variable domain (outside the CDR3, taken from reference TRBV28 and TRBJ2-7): DVKVTQSSRYLVKRTGEKVFLECVQDMDHENMFWYRQDPGLGLRLIYFSYDVKMKEKGDIPEGYSVSREKKERFSLILESASTNQTSMYLCASSFNYLTSEQYFGPGTRLTVT.

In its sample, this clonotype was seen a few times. The CDR3 sequence is CASTLATSGVYNEQFF. In nucleotides, the CDR3 is TGTGCCAGCACCCTTGCGACTAGCGGGGTTTACAATGAGCAGTTCTTC. The rearrangement links TRBV7-8 to TRBJ2-1, with 11 bases aligning to TRBD2. Per the germline V gene, CDR1 is SGHVS and CDR2 is FQNEAQ. With 7 bases clipped from V and 4 bases from J, the junction kept 9 bases outside the gene matches. This CDR3 contains 16 residues.

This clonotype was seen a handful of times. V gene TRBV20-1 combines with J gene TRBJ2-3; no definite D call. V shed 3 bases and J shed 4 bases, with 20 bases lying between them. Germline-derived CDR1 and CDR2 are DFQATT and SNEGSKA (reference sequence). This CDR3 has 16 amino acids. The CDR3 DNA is TGCAGTGCTAGCCACTCCTATTTGGGTCGCCCAGATACGCAGTATTTT. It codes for CSASHSYLGRPDTQYF.

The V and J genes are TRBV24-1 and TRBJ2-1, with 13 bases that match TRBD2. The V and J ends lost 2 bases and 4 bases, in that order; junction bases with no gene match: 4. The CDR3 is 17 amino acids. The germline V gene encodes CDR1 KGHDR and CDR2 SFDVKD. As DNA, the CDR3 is TGTGCCACCAGTGATTACTCACTAGCGGGAGGGTACAATGAGCAGTTCTTC. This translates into CATSDYSLAGGYNEQFF.

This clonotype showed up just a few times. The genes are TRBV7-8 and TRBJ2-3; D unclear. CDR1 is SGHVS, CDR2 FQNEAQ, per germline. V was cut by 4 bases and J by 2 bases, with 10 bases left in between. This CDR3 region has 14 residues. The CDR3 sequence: CASSSSASTDTQYF. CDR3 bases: TGTGCCAGCAGCTCATCCGCTTCCACAGATACGCAGTATTTT.

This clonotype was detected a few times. DNA for the CDR3: TGTGCCAGCAGCCAAGAACTGGGCGGGAGGGACCAAGAGACCCAGTACTTC. It translates to CASSQELGGRDQETQYF. The gene calls are TRBV3-1 and TRBJ2-5, with 9 bases that match TRBD2. The CDR3 is 17 amino acids. Germline CDR1 LGHDT, CDR2 YNNKEL (reference sequence). Trimming took 0 bases from V and 0 from J; bases not matched to a gene: 5.

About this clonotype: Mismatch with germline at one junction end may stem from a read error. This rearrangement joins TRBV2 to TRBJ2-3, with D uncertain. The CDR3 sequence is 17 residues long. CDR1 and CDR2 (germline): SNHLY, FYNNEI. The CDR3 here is CASCESRSWSSTDTQYF. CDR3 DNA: TGTGCCAGCTGTGAATCAAGGAGCTGGAGTAGCACAGATACGCAGTATTTT.

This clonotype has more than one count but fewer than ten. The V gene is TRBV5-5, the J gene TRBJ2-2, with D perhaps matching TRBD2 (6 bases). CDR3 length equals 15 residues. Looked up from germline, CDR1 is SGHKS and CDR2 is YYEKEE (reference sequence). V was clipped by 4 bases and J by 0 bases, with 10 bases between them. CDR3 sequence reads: CASSGGTPNTGELFF. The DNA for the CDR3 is TGTGCCAGCAGCGGAGGGACTCCGAACACCGGGGAGCTGTTTTTT.

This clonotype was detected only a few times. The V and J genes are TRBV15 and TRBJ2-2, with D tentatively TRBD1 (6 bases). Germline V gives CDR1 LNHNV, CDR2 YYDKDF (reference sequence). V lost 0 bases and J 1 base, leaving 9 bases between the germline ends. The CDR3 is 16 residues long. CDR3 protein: CATSRDPGVNTGELFF. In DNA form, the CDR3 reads TGTGCCACCAGCAGAGATCCAGGGGTGAACACCGGGGAGCTGTTTTTT.

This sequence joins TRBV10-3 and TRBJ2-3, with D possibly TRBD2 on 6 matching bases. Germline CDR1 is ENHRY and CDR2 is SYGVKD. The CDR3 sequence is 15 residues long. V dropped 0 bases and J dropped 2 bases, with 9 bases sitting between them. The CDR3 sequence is CAISESPGVTDTQYF. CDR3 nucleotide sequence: TGTGCCATCAGTGAGTCGCCGGGAGTCACAGATACGCAGTATTTT.

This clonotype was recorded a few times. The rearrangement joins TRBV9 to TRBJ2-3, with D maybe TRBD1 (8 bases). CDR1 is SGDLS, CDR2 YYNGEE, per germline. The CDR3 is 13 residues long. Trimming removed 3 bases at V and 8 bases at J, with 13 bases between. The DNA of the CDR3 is TGTGCCAGCAGCGAACACAGGGGGGGTACGCAGTATTTT. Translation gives CASSEHRGGTQYF.

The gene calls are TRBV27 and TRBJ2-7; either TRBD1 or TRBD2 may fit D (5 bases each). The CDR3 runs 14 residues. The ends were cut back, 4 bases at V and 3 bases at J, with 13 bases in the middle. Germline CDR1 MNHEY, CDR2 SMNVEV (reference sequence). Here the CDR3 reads CASSWSRGVYEQYF. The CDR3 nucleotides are TGTGCCAGCAGTTGGTCTCGAGGGGTCTACGAGCAGTACTTC.

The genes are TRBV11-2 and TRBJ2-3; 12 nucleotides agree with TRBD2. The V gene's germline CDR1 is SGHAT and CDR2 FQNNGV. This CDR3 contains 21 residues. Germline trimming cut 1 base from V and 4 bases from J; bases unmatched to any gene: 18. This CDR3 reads CASSLGWEAAGLAGRADTQYF. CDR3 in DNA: TGTGCCAGCAGCTTAGGATGGGAAGCGGCAGGACTAGCGGGGAGAGCAGATACGCAGTATTTT.

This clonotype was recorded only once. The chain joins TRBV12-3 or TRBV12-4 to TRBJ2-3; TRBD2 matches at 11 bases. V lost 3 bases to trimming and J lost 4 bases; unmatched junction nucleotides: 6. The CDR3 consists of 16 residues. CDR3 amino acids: CASSFEISGRADTQYF. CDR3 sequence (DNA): TGTGCCAGCAGTTTCGAGATTAGCGGGAGGGCAGATACGCAGTATTTT.

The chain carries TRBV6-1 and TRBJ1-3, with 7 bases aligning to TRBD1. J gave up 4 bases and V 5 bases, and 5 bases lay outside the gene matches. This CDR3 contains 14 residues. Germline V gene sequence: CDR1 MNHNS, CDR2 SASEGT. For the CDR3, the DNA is TGTGCCAGCAGTAAGACAGGGACAGGAAACACCATATATTTT. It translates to CASSKTGTGNTIYF.

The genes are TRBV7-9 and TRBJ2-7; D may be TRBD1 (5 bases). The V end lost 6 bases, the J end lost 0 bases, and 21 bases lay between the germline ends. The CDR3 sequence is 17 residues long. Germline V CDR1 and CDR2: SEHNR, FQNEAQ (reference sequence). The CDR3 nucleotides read TGTGCCAGCAGTAAACCTTTCATGCGTCAGGGCTCCTACGAGCAGTACTTC. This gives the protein CASSKPFMRQGSYEQYF.

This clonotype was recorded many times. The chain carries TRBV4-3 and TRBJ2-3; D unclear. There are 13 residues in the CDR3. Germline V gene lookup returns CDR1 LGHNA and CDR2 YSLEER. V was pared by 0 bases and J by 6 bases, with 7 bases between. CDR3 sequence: CASSQEPGDTQYF. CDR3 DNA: TGCGCCAGCAGCCAAGAACCCGGGGATACGCAGTATTTT.

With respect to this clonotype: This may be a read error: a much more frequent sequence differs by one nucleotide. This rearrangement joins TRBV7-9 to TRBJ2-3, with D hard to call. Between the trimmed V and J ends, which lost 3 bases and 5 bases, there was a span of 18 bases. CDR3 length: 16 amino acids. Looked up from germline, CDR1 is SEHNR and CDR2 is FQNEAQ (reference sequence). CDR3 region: CASSLLAIGDGDTQYF. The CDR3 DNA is TGTGCCAGCAGCTTGCTTGCTATCGGAGACGGAGATACGCAGTATTTT.

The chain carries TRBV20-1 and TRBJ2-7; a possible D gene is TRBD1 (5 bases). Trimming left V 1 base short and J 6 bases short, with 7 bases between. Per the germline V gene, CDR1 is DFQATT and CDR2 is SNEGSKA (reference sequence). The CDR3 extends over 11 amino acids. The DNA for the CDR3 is TGCAGTGCTAGAGTGGGGCGCGAGCAGTACTTC. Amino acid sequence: CSARVGREQYF.